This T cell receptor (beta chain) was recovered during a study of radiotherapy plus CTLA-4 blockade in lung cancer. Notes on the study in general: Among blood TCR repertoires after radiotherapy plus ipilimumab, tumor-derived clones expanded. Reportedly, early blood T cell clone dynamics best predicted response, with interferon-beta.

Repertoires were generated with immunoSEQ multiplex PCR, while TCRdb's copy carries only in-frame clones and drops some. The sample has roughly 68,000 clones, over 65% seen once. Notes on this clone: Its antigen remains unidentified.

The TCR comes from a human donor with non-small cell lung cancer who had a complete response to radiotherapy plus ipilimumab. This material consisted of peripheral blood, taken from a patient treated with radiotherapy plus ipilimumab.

For the CDR3, the DNA is TGTGCCTGGAGAGGACGGAACGAGCAGTACTTC. It codes for CAWRGRNEQYF. The genes are TRBV30 and TRBJ2-7; no clear D. The CDR3 spans 11 residues. Germline CDR1 reads GTSNPN; CDR2 reads SVGIG (reference sequence). Trimming took 3 bases from V and 5 from J, leaving 8 bases between them.